This T cell receptor beta chain was captured by sequencing in a study of T cell changes during pregnancy in multiple sclerosis. TCRdb's copy holds only in-frame clones and misses some; the assay was immunoSEQ multiplex PCR. The data contain fewer than 130,000 clones, approximately 93% of them singletons. This CDR3 has 14 amino acids. Germline loops: CDR1 SGHNT, CDR2 YYREEE (reference sequence). V dropped 0 bases and J dropped 7 bases, with 11 bases sitting between them. This sequence originates from a female donor with multiple sclerosis, enrolled in a pregnancy study. J is TRBJ1-5 and V is TRBV5-4, with TRBD1 as a possible D gene (5 bases). Here the sequenced sample was peripheral blood, taken after pregnancy. CDR3 sequence reads: CASSLGGTGQPQHF. CDR3 coding DNA: TGTGCCAGCAGCTTGGGGGGTACAGGCCAGCCCCAGCATTTT.